This paragraph covers one T cell receptor beta chain sequence. Its target is unknown. Using immunoSEQ multiplex PCR, the repertoire was profiled, and TCRdb retains in-frame clones only, with some absent. The sample lists about 93,000 clones, around 84% seen once, with 0.83% in the top ten. This record comes from a study of graft-versus-host responses after intestinal transplantation. As for the study in general: All recipients got anti-thymocyte globulin induction, then tacrolimus and steroids for approximately three years.

Trimming took 6 bases from V and 3 from J, leaving 11 bases between them. CDR1 and CDR2 from the germline V gene are MNHEY and SMNVEV (reference sequence). The CDR3 covers 13 residues. The sample here was unstimulated CD4+ T cells sorted from spleen or lymph node cells, taken before intestinal transplant. The chain combines TRBV27 with TRBJ1-2, with D possibly TRBD1 on 6 matching bases. This TCR derives from a human donor who received an intestinal transplant. The CDR3 DNA reads as TGTGCCAGCAGAACCTACAGGGACTATGGCTACACCTTC. Translation: CASRTYRDYGYTF.